There are a few counts of the clone carrying this T cell receptor beta chain. The data belong to a study of blood T cell repertoires in COVID-19. At the level of the study: From the United States, Italy and Spain came samples of acute and convalescent COVID-19. Nucleic acid was either cDNA or gDNA, and it came from T cells, B-cell-depleted T cells, or PBMCs.

As handled by the study authors: By means of reference gene primer amplification, nucleated cell counts were estimated. Generated by immunoSEQ multiplex PCR, the TCRdb table keeps only in-frame clones and is missing some. V, J and clone size derive from that table, while D and trimming were established from the DNA sequence. The table shows about 55,000 clones, with 80% to 95% occurring only once. Losses at the gene ends were 1 base for V and 8 bases for J; bases not matched to a gene: 9. CDR3 size: 15 residues. Germline lookup yields CDR1 MNHNS and CDR2 SASEGT. The receptor was derived from a man over 45 with active COVID-19. Sequencing used peripheral blood. V usage is TRBV6-1 and J usage is TRBJ1-1; 8 bases fit TRBD1. CDR3 in DNA: TGTGCCAGCAGTGAAGAAGGGACAGGCATCCGAGAAGCTTTCTTT. Amino acids: CASSEEGTGIREAFF.